This passage covers 27 T cell receptor beta chains from one sample sequenced in a study of blood T cell repertoires in COVID-19. Measured with immunoSEQ multiplex PCR; TCRdb has only the in-frame clones, and not every one. The table has 150,000 to 200,000 clones, about 88% seen once. The specimen sequenced was peripheral blood. These receptors all come from a woman of 80 years or more in a cohort sampled during active or convalescent COVID-19.

This clone came up a few times. This chain connects TRBV29-1 to TRBJ1-2, with TRBD1 matching 7 bases. J lost 9 bases, V lost 4 bases, and 8 bases had no gene match. In germline, CDR1 is SQVTM, CDR2 ANQGSEA. The CDR3 runs 12 residues. Written as DNA, the CDR3 is TGCAGCGTTGGACAGGGCCTGGGGAGCTACACCTTC. This encodes CSVGQGLGSYTF.

This clone appeared once. This chain joins TRBV18 and TRBJ2-2; 9 bases are shared with TRBD1. V lost 0 bases to trimming and J lost 6 bases; unmatched junction nucleotides: 2. The CDR3 covers 15 residues. Germline V gives CDR1 KGHSH, CDR2 LQKENI. The CDR3 is CASSPPGQGSGELFF. The CDR3 nucleotides read TGTGCCAGCTCACCACCGGGACAGGGATCCGGGGAGCTGTTTTTT.

CDR3: CASSSVGWDGSSGANVLTF. In nucleotides, the CDR3 is TGTGCCAGCAGCTCGGTAGGATGGGACGGGAGCTCTGGGGCCAACGTCCTGACTTTC. The rearrangement joins TRBV5-6 to TRBJ2-6; D may be TRBD2 (6 bases). The CDR3 has 19 amino acids. The germline CDR1 and CDR2 sequences are SGHDT and YYEEEE. V was trimmed by 3 bases and J by 0 bases, leaving 19 bases between them.

V gene TRBV28 combines with J gene TRBJ1-4; the match to TRBD1 covers 9 bases. CDR1 and CDR2 (germline): MDHEN, SYDVKM. This CDR3 spans 19 amino acids. V trimming: 5 bases; J trimming: 0 bases; junction bases outside the gene matches: 13. Here the CDR3 DNA reads TGTGCCAGCAGTATCGCGGGACAGGGCACAACATCAACTAATGAAAAACTGTTTTTT. This encodes CASSIAGQGTTSTNEKLFF.

This clone has a single count. The V gene is TRBV5-5, the J gene TRBJ1-1; no clear D gene. This CDR3 has 13 residues. CDR1 SGHKS and CDR2 YYEKEE come from the germline V gene (reference sequence). Between the trimmed V and J ends, which lost 3 bases and 2 bases, there was a span of 8 bases. CDR3 in amino acids: CASSWSVNTEAFF. As DNA, the CDR3 is TGTGCCAGCAGCTGGTCGGTAAACACTGAAGCTTTCTTT.

The chain uses TRBV7-2 and TRBJ2-7; D not resolved. V dropped 3 bases and J dropped 2 bases, with 17 bases sitting between them. Looked up from germline, CDR1 is SGHTA and CDR2 is FQGNSA. The CDR3 has 16 residues. For the CDR3, the DNA is TGTGCCAGCAGCTTTAAGGCGGAGTACTCCCCCTACGAGCAGTACTTC. As protein: CASSFKAEYSPYEQYF.

The chain joins TRBV5-1 to TRBJ2-1, with 7 bases matching TRBD2. The V gene end was trimmed by 3 bases and the J gene end by 10 bases; junction bases not matched to a gene: 13. The CDR3 has 15 residues. The germline gives CDR1 SGHRS, CDR2 YFSETQ. The CDR3 sequence: CASSWMGRALEEQFF. In DNA form, the CDR3 reads TGCGCCAGCAGCTGGATGGGGAGGGCCCTCGAAGAGCAGTTCTTC.

The CDR3 is CASSILRGSGNTIYF. In nucleotides, the CDR3 is TGTGCCAGTAGTATTCTCCGGGGGAGCGGAAACACCATATATTTT. The chain couples TRBV19 to TRBJ1-3; a weak D match, TRBD1 (5 bases). The CDR3 runs to 15 residues. Trimming removed 3 bases at V and 4 bases at J, with 13 bases between. Germline CDR1 LNHDA, CDR2 SQIVND (reference sequence). The whole variable domain, remainder taken from reference TRBV19 and TRBJ1-3, is DGGITQSPKYLFRKEGQNVTLSCEQNLNHDAMYWYRQDPGQGLRLIYYSQIVNDFQKGDIAEGYSVSREKKESFPLTVTSAQKNPTAFYLCASSILRGSGNTIYFGEGSWLTVV.

This clone has a handful of counts. The rearrangement uses TRBV5-1 and TRBJ2-1; no clear D. V lost 0 bases, J lost 0 bases, and 10 bases lay in between. Looked up from germline, CDR1 is SGHRS and CDR2 is YFSETQ. The CDR3 extends over 16 amino acids. The CDR3, as DNA: TGCGCCAGCAGCTTGGCCGCCGGGTTCTCCTACAATGAGCAGTTCTTC. This sequence encodes CASSLAAGFSYNEQFF.

The genes are TRBV28 and TRBJ1-2, with 8 bases that match TRBD1. CDR3 length: 16 amino acids. V was clipped by 4 bases and J by 5 bases; unmatched bases: 12. Per germline, CDR1 MDHEN and CDR2 SYDVKM. CDR3: CASSWLDPDRDYGYTF. The CDR3 DNA sequence: TGTGCCAGCAGTTGGCTGGACCCGGACAGGGATTATGGCTACACCTTC.

The chain employs TRBV27 and TRBJ2-7, with 7 bases fitting TRBD1. The V gene's germline CDR1 is MNHEY and CDR2 SMNVEV (reference sequence). After removal of 5 bases from V and 2 bases from J, the junction contained 3 bases not matched to a gene. The CDR3 totals 13 residues. The DNA for the CDR3 is TGTGCCAGCAGTCTTGGGACAGCCTACGAGCAGTACTTC. It translates to CASSLGTAYEQYF.

This chain connects TRBV6-2 or TRBV6-3 to TRBJ2-1; 7 nucleotides align to TRBD2. Germline CDR1 MNHEY, CDR2 SVGEGT. Trimming took 2 bases from V and 8 from J; bases not matched to a gene: 24. The CDR3 is 20 residues long. The CDR3 DNA sequence: TGTGCCAGCAGTTACCGCCAAGACGCGGGAAGTAGCGGGTGGGGGGATGAGCAGTTCTTC. Amino acid sequence: CASSYRQDAGSSGWGDEQFF.

The chain carries TRBV6-5 and TRBJ2-7; D unclear. The CDR3 covers 15 residues. V was clipped by 6 bases and J by 2 bases, with 17 bases between them. Germline V gives CDR1 MNHEY, CDR2 SVGAGI. The CDR3 region is CASSPTVRVTYEQYF. The CDR3 nucleotides read TGTGCCAGCAGCCCAACCGTCCGGGTAACCTACGAGCAGTACTTC.

This sequence joins TRBV2 and TRBJ1-5; D is possibly TRBD1 (6 bases). V lost 6 bases and J lost 1, with 13 bases in between. The CDR3 runs to 15 residues. CDR1 and CDR2 (germline): SNHLY, FYNNEI. As DNA, the CDR3 is TGTGCCAGCAGAGAGACAGGACAGAGCAATCAGCCCCAGCATTTT. It codes for CASRETGQSNQPQHF.

The chain employs TRBV3-1 (or the pseudogene TRBV3-2) and TRBJ1-3; D unclear. The CDR3 consists of 16 residues. CDR1 is LGHDT, CDR2 YNNKEL, per germline (reference sequence). Trimming shortened V by 4 bases and J by 0 bases, and 13 bases separated the two germline ends. CDR3 bases: TGTGCCAGCAGCCCCGGAGGCACGATCTCTGGAAACACCATATATTTT. Amino acids: CASSPGGTISGNTIYF.

The chain uses TRBV6-6 and TRBJ2-7; perhaps TRBD1 as D (5 bases). V was trimmed by 6 bases and J by 2 bases, leaving 20 bases between them. This CDR3 is built from 16 residues. CDR1 is MNHNY and CDR2 is SVGAGI in the germline V gene (reference sequence). The CDR3 region is CASRGHRFSDTYEQYF. The CDR3 DNA reads TGTGCCAGCAGAGGACATCGCTTTTCGGACACCTACGAGCAGTACTTC.

V is TRBV5-1 and J is TRBJ1-1, with 7 bases fitting TRBD1. The V and J ends lost 5 bases and 0 bases, in that order; junction bases with no gene match: 4. This CDR3 is built from 14 residues. Germline assignment: CDR1 SGHRS and CDR2 YFSETQ. CDR3 DNA: TGCGCCAGCAGACGGGACAGCATGAACACTGAAGCTTTCTTT. This translates into CASRRDSMNTEAFF.

The chain combines TRBV5-1 with TRBJ1-6, with D perhaps TRBD1 (6 bases). This CDR3 is 16 amino acids long. Trimming pared 0 bases from V and 7 bases from J, leaving 14 bases between. Germline lookup yields CDR1 SGHRS and CDR2 YFSETQ. The CDR3, as DNA: TGCGCCAGCAGCTTGGGACAGGTCAGGGGAAATTCACCCCTCCACTTT. Translated, it gives CASSLGQVRGNSPLHF.

This chain uses TRBV27 with TRBJ1-4, with 7 bases that match TRBD1. This CDR3 spans 15 amino acids. The ends lost 6 bases at V and 2 bases at J; junction bases unmatched: 6. Germline V CDR1 and CDR2: MNHEY, SMNVEV (reference sequence). The CDR3 nucleotides read TGTGCCAGCAGCGTCGACAGGGCTACTAATGAAAAACTGTTTTTT. It is translated as CASSVDRATNEKLFF.

The genes are TRBV27 and TRBJ1-6, with D unresolved. V dropped 2 bases and J dropped 9 bases, with 14 bases sitting between them. This CDR3 region has 15 residues. Germline CDR1 and CDR2: MNHEY and SMNVEV (reference sequence). The CDR3 bases are TGTGCCAGCAGTTTAAGTGGCGGGGTATTTTCACCCCTCCACTTT. Translating it yields CASSLSGGVFSPLHF.

The chain links TRBV27 to TRBJ1-6, with 8 positions matching TRBD1. The CDR3 has 17 amino acids. V gave up 1 base and J gave up 0 bases; unmatched junction bases: 2. CDR1 is MNHEY, CDR2 SMNVEV, per germline (reference sequence). The CDR3 region is CASSLYRGFSYNSPLHF. The CDR3 DNA follows: TGTGCCAGCAGTTTATACAGGGGGTTCTCCTATAATTCACCCCTCCACTTT.

The gene calls are TRBV5-1 and TRBJ2-1; a possible D gene is TRBD2 (7 bases). Trimming removed 0 bases from V and 6 bases from J, with 10 bases in between. Germline-derived CDR1 and CDR2 are SGHRS and YFSETQ. This CDR3 is built from 14 residues. CDR3 in DNA: TGCGCCAGCAGCTTGGACAGGGAGGGCAATGAGCAGTTCTTC. Translated, it gives CASSLDREGNEQFF.

The V and J genes are TRBV28 and TRBJ2-5, with D perhaps matching TRBD1 (5 bases). CDR1 is MDHEN and CDR2 is SYDVKM in the germline V gene. The CDR3 has 13 amino acids. V was clipped by 3 bases and J by 5 bases, with 10 bases between them. Written as DNA, the CDR3 is TGTGCCAGCAGTTTGCGTAACAGGGAGACCCAGTACTTC. This gives the protein CASSLRNRETQYF. Filled out from reference TRBV28 and TRBJ2-5, the complete variable domain reads DVKVTQSSRYLVKRTGEKVFLECVQDMDHENMFWYRQDPGLGLRLIYFSYDVKMKEKGDIPEGYSVSREKKERFSLILESASTNQTSMYLCASSLRNRETQYFGPGTRLLVL.

The chain uses TRBV4-1 and TRBJ1-5; D is ambiguous. Germline CDR1 MGHRA, CDR2 YSYEKL. This CDR3 spans 14 amino acids. The V and J ends lost 1 base and 3 bases respectively, with 7 bases between them. CDR3 region: CASSQVFLNQPQHF. Written as DNA, the CDR3 is TGCGCCAGCAGCCAAGTCTTCCTCAATCAGCCCCAGCATTTT.

The CDR3 bases are TGCGCCAGCAGTTCCCCGGACAGGGTAAAAGAGACCCAGTACTTC. It yields the protein CASSSPDRVKETQYF. The V call is TRBV10-2, the J call TRBJ2-5; TRBD1 agrees at 8 bases. V was pared by 5 bases and J by 3 bases, with 8 bases of the junction left unmatched. CDR1 WSHSY and CDR2 SAAADI come from the germline V gene. This CDR3 comprises 15 residues.

The count of this clone is one. The V and J genes are TRBV6-5 and TRBJ1-5; 8 nucleotides match TRBD1. CDR3 length: 15 residues. The germline V gene has CDR1 MNHEY and CDR2 SVGAGI. The ends lost 0 bases at V and 7 bases at J; junction bases unmatched: 5. The CDR3 region is CASSYSAGGGQPQHF. CDR3 bases: TGTGCCAGCAGTTACTCTGCAGGGGGCGGACAGCCCCAGCATTTT.

The chain combines TRBV30 with TRBJ1-2; perhaps TRBD1 as D (6 bases). The V end lost 4 bases, the J end lost 1 base, and 25 bases lay between the germline ends. Germline values: CDR1 GTSNPN, CDR2 SVGIG (reference sequence). The CDR3 covers 18 residues. CDR3 sequence (DNA): TGTGCCTGGAAAACCGAGTCAGGACAGCGCAGGGGTAACTATGGCTACACCTTC. Translation gives CAWKTESGQRRGNYGYTF.